This T cell receptor beta chain was documented in a study of T cells after yellow fever vaccination. Study at large: In the case of low-cell-number fractions, SMART-Seq v4 Ultra Low Input was used for preparation.

The authors made TCR cDNA by 5'RACE template switching, adding a universal primer site and UMIs. From the 5' RACE reads, TCRdb called clonotypes with MiXCR, one entry per CDR3 protein. The repertoire holds approximately 340,000 distinct CDR3 sequences, with 8.5% to 9% as singletons. This clonotype was seen a handful of times. Antigen specificity is unknown. V gave up 6 bases and J gave up 2 bases; unmatched junction bases: 24. The CDR3 is made up of 21 amino acids. From germline, CDR1 is DFQATT and CDR2 SNEGSKA (reference sequence). Regarding the study as a whole: A large majority of primary-vaccination clones showed up again after the booster (approximately 95% CD4, roughly 88% CD8). Some clonotypes, a small share, were shared between CD4 and CD8 compartments.

The source is a man aged 18 to 30 who received the YFV17D yellow fever vaccine. This sequence joins TRBV20-1 and TRBJ2-7; 14 bases map to TRBD2. Sequencing was performed on PBMCs, taken on the day of the first yellow fever vaccination. The CDR3, as DNA: TGCAGTGCCAAGCTGGGAGCTGGGACTAGCGGGGGCCCCACAAGGACCTACGAGCAGTACTTC. This codes for CSAKLGAGTSGGPTRTYEQYF.